These T cell receptor beta chains were read from a single sample in a study of T cell repertoires in ileal Crohn's disease. Only in-frame clones appear in the TCRdb table, and some are missing; sequencing was by immunoSEQ multiplex PCR. The data contain roughly 7,200 clones, 83% of them singletons. Material for sequencing was ileal tissue. Every receptor here comes from an adult with Crohn's disease. Each CDR3 is given with its conserved first and last residue. The D gene is left open where the match is weak. A row's size may be missing; if present it is once, few, many or a size class.

TRBJ2-2 | - | TRBV6-4 | few | CASSVGNTGELFF | TGTGCCAGCAGTGTCGGGAACACCGGGGAGCTGTTTTTT
TRBJ1-3 | - | TRBV18 | - | CASSPPGGLSGNTIYF | TGTGCCAGCTCACCACCGGGGGGACTCTCTGGAAACACCATATATTTT
TRBJ2-4 | - | TRBV5-1 | few | CASSFRPSELAKNIQYF | TGCGCCAGCAGCTTTCGGCCTAGCGAACTAGCCAAAAACATTCAGTACTTC
TRBJ2-2 | TRBD2 | TRBV30 | - | CAWSVLAGAGELFF | TGTGCCTGGAGTGTACTAGCGGGAGCCGGGGAGCTGTTTTTT
TRBJ1-4 | TRBD1 | TRBV6-1 | - | CASKGQGPTNEKLFF | TGTGCCAGCAAAGGACAGGGCCCAACTAATGAAAAACTGTTTTTT
TRBJ1-5 | - | TRBV6-1 | once | CASSEFGWGTGVFSNQPQHF | TGTGCCAGCAGTGAATTCGGGTGGGGAACAGGCGTTTTTAGCAATCAGCCCCAGCATTTT
TRBJ2-7 | - | TRBV27 | - | CASGVSPYEQYF | TGTGCTTCGGGGGTGAGTCCCTACGAGCAGTACTTC
TRBJ1-4 | TRBD1 | TRBV28 | - | CASSAPLGTGSTTNEKLFF | TGTGCCAGCAGTGCCCCCCTTGGGACAGGCTCCACAACTAATGAAAAACTGTTTTTT
TRBJ2-3 | - | TRBV6-4 | - | CASSDSGGTDTQYF | TGTGCCAGCAGTGACTCGGGAGGCACAGATACGCAGTATTTT
TRBJ1-1 | TRBD1 | TRBV11-2 | - | CASSSLATGAEAFF | TGTGCCAGCAGCTCTCTTGCGACAGGGGCTGAAGCTTTCTTT
TRBJ2-7 | - | TRBV5-1 | - | CASRGALREQYF | TGCGCCAGCAGGGGGGCACTGCGGGAGCAGTACTTC
TRBJ2-1 | - | TRBV10-3 | - | CAISESSNEQFF | TGTGCCATCAGTGAGTCCAGCAATGAGCAGTTCTTC
TRBJ1-4 | TRBD1 | TRBV27 | once | CASSLHRGASEKLFF | TGTGCCAGCAGTCTCCACAGGGGAGCTTCTGAAAAACTGTTTTTT
TRBJ2-5 | TRBD2 | TRBV5-1 | - | CASSPSGSNWEQYF | TGCGCCAGCAGCCCTAGCGGGAGTAATTGGGAGCAGTACTTC
TRBJ2-5 | - | TRBV2 | - | CASSLEETQYF | TGTGCCAGCAGTCTGGAGGAGACCCAGTACTTC
TRBJ2-1 | TRBD1 | TRBV6-6 | - | CASSVPGQGRTNEQFF | TGTGCCAGCAGTGTCCCGGGACAGGGAAGAACAAATGAGCAGTTCTTC
TRBJ1-1 | - | TRBV6-5 | - | CASRRQRMNTEAFF | TGTGCCAGCAGACGACAGAGGATGAACACTGAAGCTTTCTTT
TRBJ2-1 | - | TRBV5-1 | few | CASSFAGLDNEQFF | TGCGCCAGCAGCTTCGCAGGTCTTGACAATGAGCAGTTCTTC
TRBJ2-6 | - | TRBV2 | few | CASSGPPSGANVLTF | TGTGCCAGCAGTGGGCCTCCGTCCGGGGCCAACGTCCTGACTTTC
TRBJ2-1 | TRBD2 | TRBV30 | - | CAWSQTSGSLQFF | TGTGCCTGGAGCCAAACTAGCGGGAGCTTGCAGTTCTTC
TRBJ1-3 | - | TRBV6-5 | - | CASSYSISAGWNTIYF | TGTGCCAGCAGTTACTCAATCTCGGCAGGATGGAACACCATATATTTT
TRBJ1-6 | TRBD1 | TRBV6-6 | once | CASRRGQTNSPLHF | TGTGCCTCGCGACGGGGACAGACTAATTCACCCCTCCACTTT
TRBJ1-4 | TRBD1 | TRBV11-2 | - | CASSLGDRDGEKLFF | TGTGCCAGCAGCCTAGGGGACAGAGACGGGGAAAAACTGTTTTTT
TRBJ2-3 | TRBD2 | TRBV6-1 | - | CATGGLGLTDTQYF | TGTGCCACGGGGGGGCTAGGACTCACAGATACGCAGTATTTT
TRBJ1-2 | TRBD1 | TRBV7-2 | - | CASSARTGGSGYTF | TGTGCCAGCAGCGCGAGGACAGGGGGAAGTGGCTACACCTTC
TRBJ2-2 | TRBD2 | TRBV19 | - | CATMSGLAGTGELFF | TGTGCCACCATGTCCGGACTAGCTGGTACCGGGGAGCTGTTTTTT
TRBJ2-6 | - | TRBV9 | - | CASREGAGANVLTF | TGTGCCAGCAGGGAGGGAGCGGGGGCCAACGTCCTGACTTTC
TRBJ1-2 | - | TRBV2 | once | CASSGSGSYGYTF | TGTGCCAGCAGTGGCTCGGGATCCTATGGCTACACCTTC
TRBJ1-4 | - | TRBV6-1 | - | CASSDGGSGEKLFF | TGTGCCAGCAGTGACGGGGGAAGTGGAGAAAAACTGTTTTTT
TRBJ1-6 | TRBD1 | TRBV6-1 | - | CASSEGPGQDHSPLHF | TGTGCCAGCAGTGAGGGCCCGGGACAGGACCATTCACCCCTCCACTTT
TRBJ1-2 | - | TRBV6-5 | - | CASSKEYRAGAGYTF | TGTGCCAGCAGTAAGGAATACAGGGCTGGGGCGGGCTACACCTTC
TRBJ2-1 | TRBD2 | TRBV27 | - | CASSFLTSGRATEQFF | TGTGCCAGCAGTTTTCTGACTAGCGGGAGGGCCACTGAGCAGTTCTTC
TRBJ2-5 | TRBD2 | TRBV19 | once | CASSIGSGTVGTQYF | TGTGCCAGTAGTATTGGTAGCGGGACGGTCGGGACCCAGTACTTC
TRBJ2-7 | TRBD1 | TRBV19 | - | CASSGGQETDEQYF | TGTGCCAGTAGTGGGGGACAGGAGACCGACGAGCAGTACTTC
TRBJ2-7 | TRBD1 | TRBV4-1 | - | CASSQKGQGPYEQYF | TGCGCCAGCAGCCAGAAAGGACAGGGGCCTTACGAGCAGTACTTC
TRBJ1-1 | - | TRBV11-1 | - | CASSLLRMNTEAFF | TGTGCCAGCAGCTTGCTGAGAATGAACACTGAAGCTTTCTTT
TRBJ2-1 | - | TRBV10-3 | - | CAISETEGAHEQFF | TGTGCCATCAGTGAAACGGAGGGGGCGCATGAGCAGTTCTTC
TRBJ2-5 | TRBD2 | TRBV9 | - | CASSAIAGSETQYF | TGTGCCAGCAGCGCCATAGCGGGTTCAGAGACCCAGTACTTC
TRBJ2-5 | TRBD2 | TRBV29-1 | - | CSVASGQETQYF | TGCAGCGTTGCTAGCGGACAAGAGACCCAGTACTTC
TRBJ2-7 | TRBD2 | TRBV19 | - | CASSIPPRGGSSYEQYF | TGTGCCAGTAGTATACCCCCTCGGGGCGGGAGTAGCTACGAGCAGTACTTC
TRBJ2-7 | TRBD1 | TRBV28 | - | CASSLERTGMYF | TGTGCCAGCAGTTTAGAACGGACAGGAATGTACTTC
TRBJ2-2 | TRBD2 | TRBV18 | - | CASSPRLAGDRTGELFF | TGTGCCAGCTCACCACGGCTAGCGGGAGATCGCACCGGGGAGCTGTTTTTT
TRBJ2-7 | - | TRBV1 | - | CTSSQQAGGPHHEQYF | TGCACCAGCAGCCAACAAGCGGGAGGGCCTCATCACGAGCAGTACTTC
TRBJ2-7 | - | TRBV5-6 | - | CASSYGHSYEQYF | TGTGCCAGCAGCTACGGTCACTCCTACGAGCAGTACTTC
TRBJ2-1 | TRBD2 | TRBV5-1 | - | CASSFLPGLAMYEQFF | TGCGCCAGCAGCTTTTTACCGGGACTAGCGATGTATGAGCAGTTCTTC
TRBJ2-2 | TRBD2 | TRBV7-2 | - | CASSSGLAGFTGELFF | TGTGCCAGCAGCTCCGGACTAGCGGGATTTACCGGGGAGCTGTTTTTT
TRBJ2-7 | TRBD2 | TRBV7-2 | - | CASSIGLAAYEQYF | TGTGCCAGCAGCATAGGACTAGCGGCCTACGAGCAGTACTTC
TRBJ1-1 | - | TRBV18 | - | CASSRTDEAFF | TGTGCCAGCTCACGGACAGATGAAGCTTTCTTT
TRBJ1-2 | - | TRBV6-5 | - | CASSYVESGGYTF | TGTGCCAGCAGTTATGTCGAGTCCGGGGGCTACACCTTC